What follows are 15 T cell receptor beta chains derived from one specimen sequenced in a study of T cells in Graves' hyperthyroidism and ophthalmopathy. TCR beta CDR3 regions were amplified from RNA transcripts. TCR CDR3 underwent first-round RT-PCR with the HTBI primer set. Each CDR3 protein is one row after TCRdb ran MiXCR on the multiplex PCR reads. The top ten hold about 50% of the sample, which has 340,000 or so distinct CDR3 sequences, under 25% seen once. Sequencing was performed on blood. The receptors stem from a woman aged 45-65 years with Graves' hyperthyroidism.

This clonotype was counted between two and nine times. V and J are TRBV7-9 and TRBJ2-3, with D perhaps given as TRBD1 or TRBD2 (5 bases each). The CDR3 has 15 residues. V lost 5 bases and J lost 1, with 13 bases in between. Germline CDR1 and CDR2: SEHNR and FQNEAQ (reference sequence). The CDR3: CASSGAGLGTDTQYF. The CDR3, as DNA: TGTGCCAGCAGCGGGGCGGGTTTGGGCACAGATACGCAGTATTTT.

At least ten counts were recorded for this clonotype. V is TRBV11-2 and J is TRBJ2-3; 7 bases are a match to TRBD2. The CDR3 is 15 residues long. The trim removed 4 bases at V and 0 bases at J, leaving 4 bases unmatched. CDR1 is SGHAT and CDR2 is FQNNGV in the germline V gene. The CDR3 reads CASSYTSASTDTQYF. The CDR3 DNA sequence: TGTGCCAGCAGCTACACTAGCGCAAGCACAGATACGCAGTATTTT. Filled out from reference TRBV11-2 and TRBJ2-3, the complete variable domain reads EAGVAQSPRYKIIEKRQSVAFWCNPISGHATLYWYQQILGQGPKLLIQFQNNGVVDDSQLPKDRFSAERLKGVDSTLKIQPAKLEDSAVYLCASSYTSASTDTQYFGPGTRLTVL.

In this sample, this clonotype turned up a few times. This sequence joins TRBV12-3 or TRBV12-4 and TRBJ1-3; D unclear. CDR3 length: 13 amino acids. The V and J ends lost 6 bases and 0 bases respectively, with 6 bases between them. Written as DNA, the CDR3 is TGTGCCAGCAGACAGAACTCTGGAAACACCATATATTTT. Translation: CASRQNSGNTIYF.

CDR3 residues: CASGQGLMNTEAFF. In DNA, the CDR3 is TGTGCCAGCGGACAGGGCCTCATGAACACTGAAGCTTTCTTT. The rearrangement uses TRBV6-1 and TRBJ1-1; 8 bases map to TRBD1. The V and J ends lost 8 bases and 0 bases, in that order; junction bases with no gene match: 5. This CDR3 region has 14 residues. Germline CDR1 reads MNHNS; CDR2 reads SASEGT.

This clonotype has at least ten counts. This chain connects TRBV7-9 to TRBJ1-2; unclear D gene. The V end was cut by 2 bases, the J end by 4 bases, with 14 bases between. Germline V gene lookup returns CDR1 SEHNR and CDR2 FQNEAQ (reference sequence). The CDR3 runs to 15 residues. The CDR3 loop is CASSLSVSTAYGYTF. As DNA, the CDR3 is TGTGCCAGCAGCTTATCCGTTAGTACAGCCTATGGCTACACCTTC.

The chain has TRBV18 and TRBJ1-5; 7 bases agree with TRBD1. Germline V gene lookup returns CDR1 KGHSH and CDR2 LQKENI. The CDR3 runs 17 residues. Trimming took 4 bases from V and 0 from J; bases not matched to a gene: 9. The CDR3 here is CASSRDRRRISNQPQHF. CDR3 sequence (DNA): TGTGCCAGCTCACGGGACAGAAGGAGAATTAGCAATCAGCCCCAGCATTTT.

The table lists this clonotype with many counts. The chain recombines TRBV5-1 with TRBJ1-2; D gene uncertain. This CDR3 region has 11 residues. Trimming stripped 2 bases from V and 10 bases from J, with 9 bases between. The germline V gene encodes CDR1 SGHRS and CDR2 YFSETQ. For the CDR3, the DNA is TGCGCCAGCAGCTTAGGAGTCGACTACACCTTC. Translating it yields CASSLGVDYTF.

This clonotype was counted many times. V usage is TRBV20-1 and J usage is TRBJ2-2; 8 nucleotides match TRBD2. CDR3 length equals 14 residues. The V gene end was trimmed by 5 bases and the J gene end by 1 base; junction bases not matched to a gene: 3. Per the germline V gene, CDR1 is DFQATT and CDR2 is SNEGSKA (reference sequence). The CDR3: CSAVRGGNTGELFF. DNA of the CDR3: TGCAGTGCTGTCCGGGGGGGGAACACCGGGGAGCTGTTTTTT.

This clonotype was recorded many times. In DNA form, the CDR3 reads TGTGCCAGCAGCTTAAATCACAGGGGAACCGAAGCTTTCTTT. This translates into CASSLNHRGTEAFF. The chain combines TRBV7-9 with TRBJ1-1; TRBD1 agrees at 7 bases. Germline-derived CDR1 and CDR2 are SEHNR and FQNEAQ (reference sequence). The CDR3 covers 14 residues. Trimming cost V 2 bases and J 8 bases; bases outside gene matches: 8.

In this sample, this clonotype turned up many times. Written as DNA, the CDR3 is TGCAGCGTTGAGAAGGGGACCTCGTCCTACAATGAGCAGTTCTTC. This sequence encodes CSVEKGTSSYNEQFF. V is TRBV29-1 and J is TRBJ2-1; D may match TRBD1 or TRBD2 (5 bases each). The CDR3 is 15 residues long. Germline V gene lookup returns CDR1 SQVTM and CDR2 ANQGSEA. Trimming stripped 3 bases from V and 1 base from J, with 13 bases between.

The chain is built from TRBV7-8 and TRBJ2-1, with 7 positions matching TRBD2. V lost 6 bases, J lost 3 bases, and 11 bases stayed unmatched. This CDR3 has 16 amino acids. Germline assignment: CDR1 SGHVS and CDR2 FQNEAQ. Here the CDR3 DNA reads TGTGCCAGCAGACATACACTAGCGAGATACTACAATGAGCAGTTCTTC. Translation: CASRHTLARYYNEQFF.

V gene TRBV5-8 combines with J gene TRBJ2-3; D call uncertain. Between the trimmed V and J ends, which lost 0 bases and 4 bases, there was a span of 12 bases. CDR1 and CDR2 from the germline V gene are SGHTS and YDEGEE. This CDR3 is 15 amino acids long. CDR3 residues: CASSLAVFNPDTQYF. The CDR3, as DNA: TGTGCCAGCAGCTTGGCGGTTTTTAACCCAGATACGCAGTATTTT. Complete variable domain (other parts from reference TRBV5-8 and TRBJ2-3): EAGVTQSPTHLIKTRGQQATLRCSPISGHTSVYWYQQALGLGLQFLLWYDEGEERNRGNFPPRFSGRQFPNYSSELNVNALELEDSALYLCASSLAVFNPDTQYFGPGTRLTVL.

This clonotype showed up many times. The V call is TRBV28, the J call TRBJ2-3; unclear D gene. The V gene's germline CDR1 is MDHEN and CDR2 SYDVKM. The CDR3 consists of 12 residues. V dropped 5 bases and J dropped 2 bases, with 5 bases sitting between them. CDR3 sequence: CASSPPTDTQYF. The DNA of the CDR3 is TGTGCCAGCAGTCCCCCCACAGATACGCAGTATTTT.

This chain uses TRBV3-1 with TRBJ2-7; D gene ambiguous. The CDR3 is 14 residues long. Trimming left V 0 bases short and J 3 bases short, with 9 bases between. Per the germline V gene, CDR1 is LGHDT and CDR2 is YNNKEL (reference sequence). Here the CDR3 DNA reads TGTGCCAGCAGCCAAGACCAGGTGCGCTACGAGCAGTACTTC. Its protein is CASSQDQVRYEQYF.

This clonotype has a count of ten or more. This sequence joins TRBV28 and TRBJ1-1; D is ambiguous. The length of the CDR3 is 12 residues. Germline CDR1 MDHEN, CDR2 SYDVKM. V lost 4 bases to trimming and J lost 2 bases, with 5 bases between them. The CDR3 DNA follows: TGTGCCAGCAGTTGGAGTAACACTGAAGCTTTCTTT. Protein product: CASSWSNTEAFF.